Given below is one T cell receptor beta chain in context. V dropped 0 bases and J dropped 5 bases, with 17 bases sitting between them. CDR3 length: 16 residues. CDR1 SGHNT and CDR2 YYREEE come from the germline V gene (reference sequence). Clones were sequenced by immunoSEQ multiplex PCR, and TCRdb holds only the in-frame ones, with some missing. The repertoire has a few hundred thousand clones, 85% of them found once; the top ten carry 3% to 4%. The data are from a study of blood T cell repertoires in COVID-19. The chain combines TRBV5-4 with TRBJ2-5, with D perhaps matching TRBD1 (6 bases). Source material: peripheral blood. The clonotype was recovered from a woman aged 18-30 years with acute or convalescent COVID-19. The CDR3 region is CASSLGQDRIRETQYF. In DNA, the CDR3 is TGTGCCAGCAGCTTGGGACAGGACAGAATCAGGGAGACCCAGTACTTC.